This T cell receptor beta chain was recorded in a study of T cell changes during pregnancy in multiple sclerosis. Deletions cut 0 bases from V and 2 bases from J, with 12 bases between. Looked up from germline, CDR1 is SGHKS and CDR2 is YYEKEE (reference sequence). The CDR3 is made up of 16 amino acids. Sequencing used immunoSEQ multiplex PCR; TCRdb keeps in-frame clones, though not all of them. The sample comprises 40,000 to 55,000 clones, 80% to 95% of which are singletons, and 0.61% rests with the top ten. The TCR comes from a female donor in good health, enrolled as a control in a pregnancy study. The rearrangement links TRBV5-5 to TRBJ2-1, with D possibly matching TRBD2 (6 bases). The input for sequencing was CD4+ T cells from peripheral blood mononuclear cells, taken after pregnancy. The CDR3 DNA is TGTGCCAGCAGCTTGGCCCCTAGCGCGACCTACAATGAGCAGTTCTTC. Translation: CASSLAPSATYNEQFF.